These T cell receptor beta chains were read from a single sample in a study of T cells in Graves' hyperthyroidism and ophthalmopathy. TCRdb analysed the multiplex PCR reads with MiXCR anew, one entry per CDR3 protein. Of some 740,000 distinct CDR3 sequences in the sample, 14% are singletons; the top ten hold roughly 10%. The sample taken for sequencing was blood. All receptors derive from a woman younger than 30 with Graves' hyperthyroidism. CDR3s include the opening cysteine and the closing phenylalanine or tryptophan. Fields, in order: D gene, J gene, V gene, clone size, CDR3 protein, CDR3 DNA. The D gene is left open where the match is weak. Some rows mark clone size as missing; the rest say once, few, many or name a class of expanded clone.

D gene: NA; J gene: TRBJ2-3; V gene: TRBV11-1; clone size: many; CDR3 protein: CASSLGTKFTDTQYF; CDR3 DNA: TGTGCCAGCAGCTTAGGGACTAAGTTTACAGATACGCAGTATTTT
D gene: TRBD2; J gene: TRBJ2-1; V gene: TRBV13; clone size: once; CDR3 protein: CASSQHGTSGTNEQFF; CDR3 DNA: TGTGCCAGCAGCCAACATGGGACTAGCGGGACCAATGAGCAGTTCTTC
D gene: TRBD2; J gene: TRBJ2-3; V gene: TRBV29-1; clone size: NA; CDR3 protein: CSVDGLAGALDTQYF; CDR3 DNA: TGCAGCGTTGATGGACTAGCGGGAGCGTTGGATACGCAGTATTTT
D gene: TRBD2; J gene: TRBJ2-3; V gene: TRBV15; clone size: NA; CDR3 protein: CATSRDARDYHIDFTDTQYF; CDR3 DNA: TGTGCCACCAGCAGAGATGCCCGGGACTACCATATTGATTTCACAGATACGCAGTATTTT
D gene: NA; J gene: TRBJ1-1; V gene: TRBV12-3/TRBV12-4; clone size: few; CDR3 protein: CASSLSDNTEAFF; CDR3 DNA: TGTGCCAGCAGTTTAAGTGATAACACTGAAGCTTTCTTT
D gene: TRBD1; J gene: TRBJ2-3; V gene: TRBV25-1; clone size: NA; CDR3 protein: CASSEGGTGGDTQYF; CDR3 DNA: TGTGCCAGCAGTGAGGGGGGGACAGGGGGAGATACGCAGTATTTT
D gene: TRBD2; J gene: TRBJ2-7; V gene: TRBV19; clone size: NA; CDR3 protein: CASSIRAGDPSEQYF; CDR3 DNA: TGTGCCAGTAGTATCCGGGCGGGAGACCCCTCCGAGCAGTACTTC
D gene: NA; J gene: TRBJ2-5; V gene: TRBV15; clone size: NA; CDR3 protein: CATKRGPQGETQYF; CDR3 DNA: TGTGCCACCAAGAGAGGACCCCAAGGGGAGACCCAGTACTTC
D gene: NA; J gene: TRBJ2-7; V gene: TRBV10-1; clone size: few; CDR3 protein: CASSESGAAYEQYF; CDR3 DNA: TGCGCCAGCAGTGAGTCTGGTGCGGCCTACGAGCAGTACTTC
D gene: NA; J gene: TRBJ1-2; V gene: TRBV30; clone size: many; CDR3 protein: CAWSLTSYGYTF; CDR3 DNA: TGTGCCTGGAGTCTAACATCCTATGGCTACACCTTC
D gene: NA; J gene: TRBJ2-1; V gene: TRBV29-1; clone size: NA; CDR3 protein: CSTYFSSYNEQFF; CDR3 DNA: TGCAGCACCTACTTCAGCTCCTACAATGAGCAGTTCTTC
D gene: NA; J gene: TRBJ2-7; V gene: TRBV14; clone size: NA; CDR3 protein: CASSQGAGQPSYEQYF; CDR3 DNA: TGTGCCAGCAGCCAAGGGGCGGGACAGCCATCCTACGAGCAGTACTTC
D gene: NA; J gene: TRBJ1-5; V gene: TRBV7-8; clone size: NA; CDR3 protein: CASSLPPNRDLSNQPQHF; CDR3 DNA: TGTGCCAGCAGCTTACCCCCTAACAGGGACCTGAGCAATCAGCCCCAGCATTTT
D gene: TRBD2; J gene: TRBJ2-4; V gene: TRBV5-5; clone size: NA; CDR3 protein: CASSSRLAGAKNIQYF; CDR3 DNA: TGTGCCAGCAGCTCTCGACTAGCGGGAGCAAAAAACATTCAGTACTTC
D gene: NA; J gene: TRBJ2-7; V gene: TRBV28; clone size: many; CDR3 protein: CASSHRDSRVEQYF; CDR3 DNA: TGTGCCAGCAGTCACAGGGACTCACGGGTCGAGCAGTACTTC
D gene: NA; J gene: TRBJ2-7; V gene: TRBV28; clone size: many; CDR3 protein: CASSSPVSYEQYF; CDR3 DNA: TGTGCCAGCTCCTCGCCGGTTTCCTACGAGCAGTACTTC
D gene: TRBD1; J gene: TRBJ2-7; V gene: TRBV9; clone size: many; CDR3 protein: CASSPRTGGDRINEQYF; CDR3 DNA: TGTGCCAGCAGCCCGCGGACAGGGGGCGACCGGATCAACGAGCAGTACTTC
D gene: TRBD1; J gene: TRBJ1-2; V gene: TRBV28; clone size: many; CDR3 protein: CASSLRDSVNYGYTF; CDR3 DNA: TGTGCCAGCAGCCTCCGGGACAGCGTTAACTATGGCTACACCTTC
D gene: NA; J gene: TRBJ2-7; V gene: TRBV2; clone size: few; CDR3 protein: CASKAGRTYEQYF; CDR3 DNA: TGTGCCAGCAAGGCAGGACGGACCTACGAGCAGTACTTC
D gene: NA; J gene: TRBJ2-5; V gene: TRBV6-2/TRBV6-3; clone size: NA; CDR3 protein: CASSYTTDQETQYF; CDR3 DNA: TGTGCCAGCAGTTACACGACAGACCAAGAGACCCAGTACTTC
D gene: NA; J gene: TRBJ2-7; V gene: TRBV6-5; clone size: many; CDR3 protein: CASSYSTGTRIPYEQYF; CDR3 DNA: TGTGCCAGCAGTTACTCGACCGGGACACGAATTCCCTACGAGCAGTACTTC
D gene: NA; J gene: TRBJ2-1; V gene: TRBV7-9; clone size: many; CDR3 protein: CASSSNALSTYNNEQFF; CDR3 DNA: TGTGCCAGCAGCAGTAATGCACTGTCAACCTACAACAATGAGCAGTTCTTC
D gene: NA; J gene: TRBJ2-7; V gene: TRBV4-3; clone size: many; CDR3 protein: CASSQGPRRDFPKQYF; CDR3 DNA: TGCGCCAGCAGCCAAGGGCCACGACGGGACTTTCCCAAGCAGTACTTC
D gene: NA; J gene: TRBJ2-7; V gene: TRBV7-9; clone size: many; CDR3 protein: CASSFGEYEQYF; CDR3 DNA: TGTGCCAGCAGCTTCGGGGAGTACGAGCAGTACTTC